This T cell receptor (beta chain) was captured in a study of T cells after yellow fever vaccination. The wider study: Fractions containing few cells were prepared with SMART-Seq v4 Ultra Low Input.

This clonotype has a handful of counts. No antigen is known for it. Whole-study results and caveats: Reappearance after the booster was observed for most primary-vaccination clones (roughly 95% CD4, over 70% CD8).

The TCR cDNA carried a universal primer site and UMIs from 5'RACE template switching. TCRdb redid the calling of the 5' RACE reads with MiXCR, one entry per CDR3 protein. The repertoire holds hundreds of thousands of distinct CDR3 sequences, with 21% as singletons. Germline assignment: CDR1 SQVTM and CDR2 ANQGSEA. J gave up 8 bases and V 7 bases, and 14 bases lay outside the gene matches. The CDR3 consists of 15 residues. This sequence joins TRBV29-1 and TRBJ2-1; 10 bases line up with TRBD2. Specimen: PBMCs, collected 21 days after the first yellow fever vaccination. This TCR was recovered from a man aged 18 to 35 who received the YFV17D yellow fever vaccine. CDR3 protein: CSAYNRLAGVHEQFF. The CDR3 nucleotides read TGCAGCGCCTACAACCGGCTAGCGGGGGTCCATGAGCAGTTCTTC.